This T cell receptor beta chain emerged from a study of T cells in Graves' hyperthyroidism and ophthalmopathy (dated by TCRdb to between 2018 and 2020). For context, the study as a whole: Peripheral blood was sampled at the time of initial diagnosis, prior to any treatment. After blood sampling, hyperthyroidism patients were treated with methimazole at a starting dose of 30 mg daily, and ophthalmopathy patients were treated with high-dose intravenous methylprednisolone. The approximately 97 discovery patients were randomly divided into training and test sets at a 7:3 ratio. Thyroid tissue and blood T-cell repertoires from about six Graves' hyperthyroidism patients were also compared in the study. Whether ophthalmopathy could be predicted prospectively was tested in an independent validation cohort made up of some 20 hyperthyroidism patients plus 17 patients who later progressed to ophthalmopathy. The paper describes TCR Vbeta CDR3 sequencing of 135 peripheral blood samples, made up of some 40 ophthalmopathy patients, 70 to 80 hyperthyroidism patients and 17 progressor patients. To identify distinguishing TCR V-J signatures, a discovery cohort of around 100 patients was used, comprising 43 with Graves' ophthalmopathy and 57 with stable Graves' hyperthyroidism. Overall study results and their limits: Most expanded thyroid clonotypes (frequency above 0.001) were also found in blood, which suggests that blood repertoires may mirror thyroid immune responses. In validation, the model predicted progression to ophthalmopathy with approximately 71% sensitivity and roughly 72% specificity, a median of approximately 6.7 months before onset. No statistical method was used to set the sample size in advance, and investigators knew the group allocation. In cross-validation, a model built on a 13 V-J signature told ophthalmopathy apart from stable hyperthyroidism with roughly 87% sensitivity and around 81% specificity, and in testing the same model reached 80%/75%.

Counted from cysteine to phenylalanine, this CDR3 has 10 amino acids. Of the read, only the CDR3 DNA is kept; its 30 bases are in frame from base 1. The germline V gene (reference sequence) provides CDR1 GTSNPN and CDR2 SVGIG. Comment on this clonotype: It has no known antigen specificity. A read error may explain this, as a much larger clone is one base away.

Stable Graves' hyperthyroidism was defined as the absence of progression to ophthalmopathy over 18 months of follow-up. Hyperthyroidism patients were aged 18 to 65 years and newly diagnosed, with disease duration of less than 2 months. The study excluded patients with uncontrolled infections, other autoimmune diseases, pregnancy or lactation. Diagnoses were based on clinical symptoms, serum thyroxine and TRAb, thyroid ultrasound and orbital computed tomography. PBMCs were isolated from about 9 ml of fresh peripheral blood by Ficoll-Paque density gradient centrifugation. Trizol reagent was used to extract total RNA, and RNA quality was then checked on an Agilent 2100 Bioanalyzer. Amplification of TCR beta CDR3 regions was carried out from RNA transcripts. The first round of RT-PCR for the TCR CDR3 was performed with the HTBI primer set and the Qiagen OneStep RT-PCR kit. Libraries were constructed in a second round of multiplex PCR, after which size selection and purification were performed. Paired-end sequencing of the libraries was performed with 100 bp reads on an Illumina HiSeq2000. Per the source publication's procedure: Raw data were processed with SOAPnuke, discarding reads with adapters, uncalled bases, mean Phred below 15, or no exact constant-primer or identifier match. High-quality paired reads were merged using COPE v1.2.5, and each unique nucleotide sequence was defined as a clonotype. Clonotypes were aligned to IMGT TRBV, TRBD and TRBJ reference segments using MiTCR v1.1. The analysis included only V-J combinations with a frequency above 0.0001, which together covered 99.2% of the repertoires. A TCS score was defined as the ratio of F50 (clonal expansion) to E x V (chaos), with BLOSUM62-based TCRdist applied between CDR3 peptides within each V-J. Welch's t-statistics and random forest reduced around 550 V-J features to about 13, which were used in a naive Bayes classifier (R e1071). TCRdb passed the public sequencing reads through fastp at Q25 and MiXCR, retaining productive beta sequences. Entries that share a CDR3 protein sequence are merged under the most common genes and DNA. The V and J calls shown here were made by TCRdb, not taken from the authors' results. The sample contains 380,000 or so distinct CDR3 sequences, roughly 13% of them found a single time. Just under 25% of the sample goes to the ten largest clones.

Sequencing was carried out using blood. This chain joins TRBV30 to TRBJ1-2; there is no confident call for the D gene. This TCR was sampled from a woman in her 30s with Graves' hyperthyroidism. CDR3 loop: CAWKAYVYTF. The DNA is TGTGCCTGGAAAGCATATGTCTACACCTTC.